This is a list of T cell receptor beta chains from one sample in a study of cytomegalovirus exposure and HLA in healthy donors. Assay: immunoSEQ multiplex PCR; the TCRdb copy retains only in-frame clones and omits some. The sample yields just over 150,000 clones, about 88% seen once. The sequenced sample consisted of PBMCs. These receptors came from a young woman in good health and CMV-seronegative. The CDR3 runs from the conserved cysteine through the conserved F or W. The D gene is left open where the match is weak. Some rows mark clone size as missing; the rest say once, few, many or name a class of expanded clone.

v_gene: TRBV23-1; abundance: .; j_gene: TRBJ2-2; d_gene: TRBD1; CDR3nt: TGCGCCAGCAGTCAACAGGGGGCCGGGGAGCTGTTTTTT; CDR3aa: CASSQQGAGELFF
v_gene: TRBV9; abundance: .; j_gene: TRBJ2-3; d_gene: .; CDR3nt: TGTGCCAGCAGGGCAGGTAGCACAGATACGCAGTATTTT; CDR3aa: CASRAGSTDTQYF
v_gene: TRBV5-1; abundance: .; j_gene: TRBJ2-2; d_gene: TRBD2; CDR3nt: TGCGCCAGCAGTATAGCGGGAGACGGCACCGGGGAGCTGTTTTTT; CDR3aa: CASSIAGDGTGELFF
v_gene: TRBV7-9; abundance: .; j_gene: TRBJ2-5; d_gene: TRBD1; CDR3nt: TGTGCCAGCAGCCCCGACAGGGGGAGGGTCAGCCAAGAGACCCAGTACTTC; CDR3aa: CASSPDRGRVSQETQYF
v_gene: TRBV5-6; abundance: few; j_gene: TRBJ2-3; d_gene: TRBD2; CDR3nt: TGTGCCAGCAGCTTCCAGGTTAGCGGGGCCTTGGGTACGCAGTATTTT; CDR3aa: CASSFQVSGALGTQYF
v_gene: TRBV28; abundance: .; j_gene: TRBJ1-4; d_gene: .; CDR3nt: TGTGCCAGCAGTTTAGGTGCATACCAGCGCCCAACTAATGAAAAACTGTTTTTT; CDR3aa: CASSLGAYQRPTNEKLFF
v_gene: TRBV11-2; abundance: .; j_gene: TRBJ1-5; d_gene: TRBD1; CDR3nt: TGTGCCAGCAGCTCGACAGGGGGCGGAGGCCAGCCCCAGCATTTT; CDR3aa: CASSSTGGGGQPQHF
v_gene: TRBV7-9; abundance: .; j_gene: TRBJ2-1; d_gene: .; CDR3nt: TGTGCCAGCAGCTTAGGTGGGCTAGGGAGCTCCTACAATGAGCAGTTCTTC; CDR3aa: CASSLGGLGSSYNEQFF
v_gene: TRBV11-2; abundance: .; j_gene: TRBJ2-3; d_gene: .; CDR3nt: TGTGCCAGCAGCTTGGGGGGGCCCACAGATACGCAGTATTTT; CDR3aa: CASSLGGPTDTQYF
v_gene: TRBV6-5; abundance: .; j_gene: TRBJ2-7; d_gene: .; CDR3nt: TGTGCCAGCAGTCTGACCGGGGGGCTCCAGCAGTACTTC; CDR3aa: CASSLTGGLQQYF
v_gene: TRBV7-2; abundance: once; j_gene: TRBJ2-3; d_gene: TRBD2; CDR3nt: TGTGCCAGCAGCTTAGGTTTGCGGGGGGGCCGAACAGATACGCAGTATTTT; CDR3aa: CASSLGLRGGRTDTQYF
v_gene: TRBV7-6; abundance: once; j_gene: TRBJ2-3; d_gene: .; CDR3nt: TGTGCCAGCAGCTTAGCAGGTCAGGGCGATACGCAGTATTTT; CDR3aa: CASSLAGQGDTQYF
v_gene: TRBV6-6; abundance: .; j_gene: TRBJ2-3; d_gene: TRBD2; CDR3nt: TGTGCCAGCAGGTCCATCGGGGGGTTGGGCACAGATACGCAGTATTTT; CDR3aa: CASRSIGGLGTDTQYF
v_gene: TRBV5-1; abundance: .; j_gene: TRBJ2-7; d_gene: TRBD1; CDR3nt: TGCGCCAGCAGCACGGGACAGGGAGCGTACGAGCAGTACTTC; CDR3aa: CASSTGQGAYEQYF
v_gene: TRBV28; abundance: .; j_gene: TRBJ1-5; d_gene: .; CDR3nt: TGTGCCAGCAGTTTCGTCCCCCGACTTACAGGGTCGGGTAGCAATCAGCCCCAGCATTTT; CDR3aa: CASSFVPRLTGSGSNQPQHF
v_gene: TRBV5-1; abundance: .; j_gene: TRBJ1-6; d_gene: TRBD1; CDR3nt: TGCGCCAGCAGCTTGGACCAGGGGGGCCCCCTCCACTTT; CDR3aa: CASSLDQGGPLHF
v_gene: TRBV7-2; abundance: .; j_gene: TRBJ1-2; d_gene: .; CDR3nt: TGTGCCAGCAGCTTAGGTCTACTGAGTCATGGCTACACCTTC; CDR3aa: CASSLGLLSHGYTF
v_gene: TRBV6-5; abundance: .; j_gene: TRBJ2-3; d_gene: .; CDR3nt: TGTGCCAGCAGAGGTCTAGTGACTGATACGCAGTATTTT; CDR3aa: CASRGLVTDTQYF
v_gene: TRBV27; abundance: .; j_gene: TRBJ2-7; d_gene: .; CDR3nt: TGTGCCAGCAGTTTCACAGGGAGCTCCTACGAGCAGTACTTC; CDR3aa: CASSFTGSSYEQYF
v_gene: TRBV10-1; abundance: .; j_gene: TRBJ2-7; d_gene: .; CDR3nt: TGCGCCAGCAGTGGAGGCCGAGGGGGTATCGAGCAGTACTTC; CDR3aa: CASSGGRGGIEQYF
v_gene: TRBV18; abundance: .; j_gene: TRBJ1-3; d_gene: TRBD1; CDR3nt: TGTGCCAGCTCACCATTAACAGGGGGCGCCGCGGGAAACACCATATATTTT; CDR3aa: CASSPLTGGAAGNTIYF
v_gene: TRBV27; abundance: .; j_gene: TRBJ1-1; d_gene: .; CDR3nt: TGTGCCAGCAGTTGGGGCAGGGCGAACACTGAAGCTTTCTTT; CDR3aa: CASSWGRANTEAFF
v_gene: TRBV5-4; abundance: .; j_gene: TRBJ2-2; d_gene: .; CDR3nt: TGTGCCAGCAGCTTGGACGGTAGGGGCACCGGGGAGCTGTTTTTT; CDR3aa: CASSLDGRGTGELFF
v_gene: TRBV7-2; abundance: .; j_gene: TRBJ2-3; d_gene: .; CDR3nt: TGTGCCAGCAGCCAGGTTAGCGGCACAGATACGCAGTATTTT; CDR3aa: CASSQVSGTDTQYF
v_gene: TRBV6-5; abundance: .; j_gene: TRBJ1-2; d_gene: TRBD1; CDR3nt: TGTGCCAGCAGTTTGGACAGGGGGGGGTGTGGCTACACCTTC; CDR3aa: CASSLDRGGCGYTF
v_gene: TRBV28; abundance: .; j_gene: TRBJ2-5; d_gene: .; CDR3nt: TGTGCCAGCAGTCCGCGCGGAGTCGTTTTAGAGACCCAGTACTTC; CDR3aa: CASSPRGVVLETQYF
v_gene: TRBV5-8; abundance: .; j_gene: TRBJ2-7; d_gene: TRBD1; CDR3nt: TGTGCCGCGGACCGGGGACAGGGAGTCTACGAGCAGTACTTC; CDR3aa: CAADRGQGVYEQYF
v_gene: TRBV29-1; abundance: .; j_gene: TRBJ2-7; d_gene: .; CDR3nt: TGCAGCGGAGTGGGGCGTTCCTACGAGCAGTACTTC; CDR3aa: CSGVGRSYEQYF
v_gene: TRBV30; abundance: once; j_gene: TRBJ1-6; d_gene: .; CDR3nt: TGTGCCTGGAGCCCAGGACAGCATAATTCACCCCTCCACTTT; CDR3aa: CAWSPGQHNSPLHF
v_gene: TRBV6-5; abundance: once; j_gene: TRBJ2-2; d_gene: .; CDR3nt: TGTGCCAGCAGTTACGGGGCCGGCAACACCGGGGAGCTGTTTTTT; CDR3aa: CASSYGAGNTGELFF
v_gene: TRBV5-4; abundance: .; j_gene: TRBJ2-5; d_gene: .; CDR3nt: TGTGCCAGCGAGGAGGCCAGAGGCTCAGAGACCCAGTACTTC; CDR3aa: CASEEARGSETQYF
v_gene: TRBV12-5; abundance: .; j_gene: TRBJ2-1; d_gene: TRBD2; CDR3nt: TGTGCTAGTGGTCTGACAGGGTCGGGGACTAGCGGGAGTGACTACAATGAGCAGTTCTTC; CDR3aa: CASGLTGSGTSGSDYNEQFF
v_gene: TRBV16; abundance: once; j_gene: TRBJ2-2; d_gene: TRBD1; CDR3nt: TGTGCCAGCAGCCTAGGGACAGGGGATCACACCGGGGAGCTGTTTTTT; CDR3aa: CASSLGTGDHTGELFF
v_gene: TRBV6-5; abundance: .; j_gene: TRBJ2-7; d_gene: .; CDR3nt: TGTGCCAGCAGTTACGACACGTCTCCCTCCTACGAGCAGTACTTC; CDR3aa: CASSYDTSPSYEQYF
v_gene: TRBV7-9; abundance: .; j_gene: TRBJ1-1; d_gene: TRBD1; CDR3nt: TGTGCCAGCAGCTTAGGATCCGGGACAGGGAACACTGAAGCTTTCTTT; CDR3aa: CASSLGSGTGNTEAFF
v_gene: TRBV4-3; abundance: .; j_gene: TRBJ1-2; d_gene: .; CDR3nt: TGCGCCAGCAGCCAATCCCACCGGGGGGTTAACTATGGCTACACCTTC; CDR3aa: CASSQSHRGVNYGYTF
v_gene: TRBV2; abundance: .; j_gene: TRBJ1-1; d_gene: .; CDR3nt: TGTGCCAGCAGTCTTGGACATTTTGAAGCTTTCTTT; CDR3aa: CASSLGHFEAFF
v_gene: TRBV5-1; abundance: .; j_gene: TRBJ2-7; d_gene: TRBD2; CDR3nt: TGCGCCAGCAGCTGGAATAGCGGGAGTCCCTACGAGCAGTACTTC; CDR3aa: CASSWNSGSPYEQYF
v_gene: TRBV7-2; abundance: once; j_gene: TRBJ2-7; d_gene: .; CDR3nt: TGTGCCAGCAGCTTAGCCGCAACGCCGGGACTTCAGACCTACGAGCAGTACTTC; CDR3aa: CASSLAATPGLQTYEQYF
v_gene: TRBV7-2; abundance: .; j_gene: TRBJ2-7; d_gene: .; CDR3nt: TGTGCCAGCAGCTTCCAGGGGCTATTCTCCTACGAGCAGTACTTC; CDR3aa: CASSFQGLFSYEQYF
v_gene: TRBV7-2; abundance: .; j_gene: TRBJ2-7; d_gene: .; CDR3nt: TGTGCCAGCAGCTTAGTAAGCCACGAGCAGTACTTC; CDR3aa: CASSLVSHEQYF
v_gene: TRBV5-1; abundance: .; j_gene: TRBJ1-6; d_gene: .; CDR3nt: TGCGCCAGCAGCTTGGTGGGAGGCGTGGATAATTCACCCCTCCACTTT; CDR3aa: CASSLVGGVDNSPLHF
v_gene: TRBV19; abundance: few; j_gene: TRBJ1-6; d_gene: .; CDR3nt: TGTGCCAGTAGTGGTTCCCGGGGAGGGGGTGATTCACCCCTCCACTTT; CDR3aa: CASSGSRGGGDSPLHF
v_gene: TRBV7-2; abundance: .; j_gene: TRBJ1-2; d_gene: TRBD1; CDR3nt: TGTGCCAGCACGTTAGTAGAGGCAGGGGGCTACTATGGCTACACCTTC; CDR3aa: CASTLVEAGGYYGYTF
v_gene: TRBV7-8; abundance: .; j_gene: TRBJ2-5; d_gene: .; CDR3nt: TGTGCCAGCAGCAGACGGGGACTTCAAGAGACCCAGTACTTC; CDR3aa: CASSRRGLQETQYF
v_gene: TRBV28; abundance: .; j_gene: TRBJ2-1; d_gene: TRBD1; CDR3nt: TGTGCCAGCACTACAGGGGGATGGGGCGTGAATGAGCAGTTCTTC; CDR3aa: CASTTGGWGVNEQFF
v_gene: TRBV27; abundance: .; j_gene: TRBJ2-3; d_gene: .; CDR3nt: TGTGCCCCCAACGTCATGATGGCCACAGATACGCAGTATTTT; CDR3aa: CAPNVMMATDTQYF
v_gene: TRBV12-5; abundance: .; j_gene: TRBJ2-3; d_gene: .; CDR3nt: TGTGCTAGTGGTTTCTCCTACCCAGATACGCAGTATTTT; CDR3aa: CASGFSYPDTQYF
v_gene: TRBV7-7; abundance: once; j_gene: TRBJ2-5; d_gene: TRBD2; CDR3nt: TGTGCTAGCAGCTTAGGACTAGCGGGCCCTCAAGAGACCCAGTACTTC; CDR3aa: CASSLGLAGPQETQYF
v_gene: TRBV6-5; abundance: .; j_gene: TRBJ1-6; d_gene: TRBD1; CDR3nt: TGTGCCAGCAGTTCCGGACAGGGTCACTCACCCCTCCACTTT; CDR3aa: CASSSGQGHSPLHF
v_gene: TRBV7-2; abundance: .; j_gene: TRBJ1-2; d_gene: .; CDR3nt: TGTGCCAGCAGCTTAGATATGAGTTCAACCTATGGCTACACCTTC; CDR3aa: CASSLDMSSTYGYTF
v_gene: TRBV28; abundance: .; j_gene: TRBJ2-3; d_gene: .; CDR3nt: TGTGCCAGCAGTTTACTCGGTTTGAGCGGAGATACGCAGTATTTT; CDR3aa: CASSLLGLSGDTQYF
v_gene: TRBV5-1; abundance: .; j_gene: TRBJ2-2; d_gene: TRBD1; CDR3nt: TGCGCCAGCAGCCTCTCCCGGGACAGGGCCGCCCTAGAAATGAACACCGGGGAGCTGTTTTTT; CDR3aa: CASSLSRDRAALEMNTGELFF
v_gene: TRBV5-6; abundance: .; j_gene: TRBJ2-1; d_gene: .; CDR3nt: TGTGCCAGCAGCTTGGACACAGGGAGCTCCTACAATGAGCAGTTCTTC; CDR3aa: CASSLDTGSSYNEQFF
v_gene: TRBV6-1; abundance: .; j_gene: TRBJ1-5; d_gene: TRBD1; CDR3nt: TGTGCCAGCATATCGTATAGGGGGCGTAATCAGCCCCAGCATTTT; CDR3aa: CASISYRGRNQPQHF
v_gene: TRBV20-1; abundance: .; j_gene: TRBJ2-7; d_gene: .; CDR3nt: TGCAGTCTTGACAGTCCCTACGAGCAGTACTTC; CDR3aa: CSLDSPYEQYF